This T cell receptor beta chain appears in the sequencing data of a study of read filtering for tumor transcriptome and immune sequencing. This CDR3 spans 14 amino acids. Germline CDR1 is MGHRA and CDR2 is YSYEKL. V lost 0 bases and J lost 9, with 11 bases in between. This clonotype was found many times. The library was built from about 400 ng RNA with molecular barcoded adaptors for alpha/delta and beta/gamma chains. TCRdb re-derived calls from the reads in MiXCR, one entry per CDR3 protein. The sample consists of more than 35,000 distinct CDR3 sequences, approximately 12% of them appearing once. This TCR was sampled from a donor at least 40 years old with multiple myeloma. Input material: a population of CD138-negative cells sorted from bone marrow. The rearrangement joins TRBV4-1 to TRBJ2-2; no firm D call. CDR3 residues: CASSQEAKSRELFF. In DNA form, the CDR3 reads TGCGCCAGCAGCCAAGAGGCTAAGAGCCGGGAGCTGTTTTTT.